This entry lists 32 T cell receptor beta chains sequenced from one sample in a study of T cells in Graves' hyperthyroidism and ophthalmopathy (dated by TCRdb to between 2018 and 2021). The library relied on multiplex PCR. The reads were generated on an Illumina HiSeq 2000. TCR beta CDR3 regions were amplified from RNA transcripts. A first-round RT-PCR of the TCR CDR3 used the HTBI primer set with the Qiagen OneStep RT-PCR kit. The public reads were run again by TCRdb, first through fastp at Q25 and then through MiXCR, and only productive beta chains were kept. A single entry per CDR3 protein holds the most common genes and DNA from its merged rows. The sample data list hundreds of thousands of distinct CDR3 sequences, and about 45% of these were observed just once. Approximately 6.8% of the sample is in the top ten clones. The sequenced material came from peripheral blood or thyroid tissue (not recorded which). All receptors derive from an adult man with Graves' disease, either hyperthyroidism or ophthalmopathy (not recorded which).

Regarding this clonotype: A much more abundant neighbour one base away suggests this may be a read error. The genes are TRBV2 and TRBJ2-7, with a weak D call TRBD1 (5 bases). CDR1 is SNHLY, CDR2 FYNNEI, per germline. The length of the CDR3 is 13 residues. In DNA, the CDR3 is TGTGCCGGCAGTGATAACCAGGGCTACGAGCAGTACTTC. Its translation is CAGSDNQGYEQYF.

Turning to this clonotype: This CDR3 fails to terminate in the conserved phenylalanine or tryptophan, so it likely reflects a read error. The DNA is omitted, as the CDR3 cannot be located on it reliably, and the CDR3 follows TCRdb's listing. The V gene is TRBV10-3, the J gene TRBJ1-4; the table calls TRBD1, which could not be checked here. Counting both end residues, the CDR3 totals 13 amino acids. Germline V lookup: CDR1 ENHRY, CDR2 SYGVKD. The CDR3 loop reads CAISESPGPDGGY.

The chain links TRBV2 to TRBJ1-1; D might be TRBD1 (6 bases). CDR1 and CDR2 (germline): SNHLY, FYNNEI. This CDR3 comprises 15 residues. Trimming removed 1 base from V and 7 bases from J, with 16 bases in between. CDR3 region: CASSEGYRVGNEAFF. The CDR3 bases are TGTGCCAGCAGTGAAGGATACAGGGTGGGGAATGAAGCTTTCTTT.

This clonotype was seen many times. This chain links TRBV24-1 with TRBJ1-5; 10 nucleotides line up with TRBD1. From germline, CDR1 is KGHDR and CDR2 SFDVKD. This CDR3 has 16 amino acids. V shed 3 bases and J 3 bases; nucleotides not matched to a gene: 4. This CDR3 is CATSDAGQGVNQPQHF. The CDR3 coding sequence is TGTGCCACCAGTGATGCAGGACAGGGGGTCAATCAGCCCCAGCATTTT.

This clonotype came up a few times. This chain joins TRBV7-8 and TRBJ1-1; D remains unclear. The CDR3 has 14 amino acids. Germline assignment: CDR1 SGHVS and CDR2 FQNEAQ. Trimming took 5 bases from V and 1 from J, leaving 11 bases between them. CDR3 nucleotides: TGTGCCAGCAGCAAAGACGGAGGGAACACTGAAGCTTTCTTT. This translates into CASSKDGGNTEAFF.

This clonotype has a handful of counts. The chain combines TRBV7-9 with TRBJ1-6, with D maybe TRBD1 (5 bases). With 5 bases removed from V and 7 bases from J, the gap between germline ends came to 12 bases. This CDR3 is built from 14 residues. In germline, CDR1 is SEHNR, CDR2 FQNEAQ (reference sequence). The CDR3 sequence is CASSEVKGNSPLHF. The CDR3 coding sequence is TGTGCCAGCAGCGAAGTTAAGGGGAATTCACCCCTCCACTTT.

The sample holds a few counts of this clonotype. V is TRBV14 and J is TRBJ1-5; D unclear. The CDR3 length is 17 residues. Deletions cut 2 bases from V and 3 bases from J, with 17 bases between. Germline V gene lookup returns CDR1 SGHDN and CDR2 FVKESK. CDR3 region: CASSQKLGEGSNQPQHF. In DNA form, the CDR3 reads TGTGCCAGCAGCCAAAAACTTGGGGAAGGCTCCAATCAGCCCCAGCATTTT.

To note about this clonotype: A read error may account for a junction end that differs from germline. The gene calls are TRBV10-3 and TRBJ1-2, with D uncertain. The CDR3 sequence is 13 residues long. In germline, CDR1 is ENHRY, CDR2 SYGVKD. Here the CDR3 reads CASSALQDYGYTF. Written as DNA, the CDR3 is TGTGCCAGCAGTGCGCTTCAGGACTATGGCTACACCTTC.

This clonotype was recorded at least ten times. The V and J genes are TRBV2 and TRBJ1-3; D is uncertain. The germline V and J ends were trimmed by 4 bases and 0 bases, with 10 bases remaining between them. Germline V gene lookup returns CDR1 SNHLY and CDR2 FYNNEI. The CDR3 runs to 15 residues. The CDR3 region has the DNA TGTGCCAGCAGTGCATATCTCAGCTCTGGAAACACCATATATTTT. Encoded protein: CASSAYLSSGNTIYF.

The chain combines TRBV2 with TRBJ2-5, with TRBD1 matching 7 bases. The CDR3 sequence is 11 residues long. V shed 8 bases and J 4 bases; nucleotides not matched to a gene: 1. CDR1 is SNHLY, CDR2 FYNNEI, per germline. CDR3 region: CASRDRETQYF. The CDR3, as DNA: TGTGCCAGCCGGGACAGAGAGACCCAGTACTTC.

This clonotype was recorded at least ten times. V is TRBV15 and J is TRBJ2-6, with a possible D match to TRBD1 (5 bases). The CDR3 runs to 16 residues. Trimming cost V 8 bases and J 4 bases, with 18 bases left between them. CDR1 and CDR2 from the germline V gene are LNHNV and YYDKDF (reference sequence). This CDR3 reads CATGIGAVRGANVLTF. CDR3 DNA: TGTGCCACCGGGATTGGGGCAGTTCGGGGGGCCAACGTCCTGACTTTC. Based on the CDR3 plus reference TRBV15 and TRBJ2-6, the full variable domain is DAMVIQNPRYQVTQFGKPVTLSCSQTLNHNVMYWYQQKSSQAPKLLFHYYDKDFNNEADTPDNFQSRRPNTSFCFLDIRSPGLGDTAMYLCATGIGAVRGANVLTFGAGSRLTVL.

This clonotype has ten or more counts. The chain couples TRBV5-4 to TRBJ2-5; TRBD1 might be the D (6 bases). Germline assignment: CDR1 SGHNT and CDR2 YYREEE (reference sequence). The CDR3 has 14 residues. V lost 0 bases and J 5 bases, leaving 11 bases between the germline ends. The CDR3 region has the DNA TGTGCCAGCAGCTTGGCCGCAGGGGAGGAGACCCAGTACTTC. This sequence encodes CASSLAAGEETQYF.

The V call is TRBV7-2, the J call TRBJ2-7, with a weak D call TRBD2 (6 bases). V lost 6 bases and J lost 2, with 8 bases in between. This CDR3 is built from 12 residues. Germline-derived CDR1 and CDR2 are SGHTA and FQGNSA. This chain's CDR3 is CASRRGAYEQYF. In DNA form, the CDR3 reads TGTGCCAGCAGGCGGGGAGCCTACGAGCAGTACTTC.

This clonotype was detected ten times or more. The V call is TRBV10-3, the J call TRBJ1-6; 7 bases are shared with TRBD1. CDR1 and CDR2 (germline): ENHRY, SYGVKD. The CDR3 extends over 14 amino acids. After removal of 5 bases from V and 3 bases from J, the junction contained 1 base not matched to a gene. This CDR3 reads CAISTGVYNSPLHF. The CDR3 nucleotides are TGTGCCATCAGTACAGGGGTCTATAATTCACCCCTCCACTTT.

There are many counts of this clonotype. CDR3 coding DNA: TGTGCCAGCAGGGGACAGGGGGACTATGGCTACACCTTC. Amino acid sequence: CASRGQGDYGYTF. The V call is TRBV6-5, the J call TRBJ1-2; the match to TRBD1 covers 11 bases. Germline loops: CDR1 MNHEY, CDR2 SVGAGI. Losses at the gene ends were 6 bases for V and 3 bases for J; bases not matched to a gene: 0. This CDR3 contains 13 residues.

As for this clonotype: A much larger clone lies one base from this, so it may be a read error. The chain combines TRBV20-1 with TRBJ1-2; 7 bases align to TRBD1. Germline-derived CDR1 and CDR2 are DFQATT and SNEGSKA (reference sequence). There are 16 residues in the CDR3. The J segment lost 4 bases and the V segment lost 2 bases, leaving 13 bases of the junction unmatched. In DNA, the CDR3 is TGCAGTGCTAGACAGGGACAGCGAACCCTAAGCTATGGCTACACCTTC. It yields the protein CSARQGQRTLSYGYTF.

This clonotype came up a few times. The chain has TRBV20-1 and TRBJ2-6; D perhaps matches TRBD2 (6 bases). The CDR3 runs 16 residues. V gave up 2 bases and J gave up 3 bases, with 14 bases separating them. The germline CDR1 and CDR2 sequences are DFQATT and SNEGSKA (reference sequence). CDR3 bases: TGCAGTGCTAGATCGGCGGGGTGGGTTGGGGCCAACGTCCTGACTTTC. This gives the protein CSARSAGWVGANVLTF.

This chain connects TRBV5-1 to TRBJ2-2; tentative D call: TRBD1 (6 bases). V was pared by 0 bases and J by 4 bases, with 10 bases between. The CDR3 consists of 15 residues. CDR1 and CDR2 (germline): SGHRS, YFSETQ. The CDR3 region is CASSLDGGGTGELFF. CDR3 bases: TGCGCCAGCAGCTTGGATGGGGGCGGCACCGGGGAGCTGTTTTTT.

The sample holds many counts of this clonotype. The chain carries TRBV20-1 and TRBJ2-7; perhaps TRBD1 as D (6 bases). V shed 5 bases and J shed 6 bases, with 11 bases lying between them. The CDR3 sequence is 11 residues long. The germline gives CDR1 DFQATT, CDR2 SNEGSKA (reference sequence). The CDR3 region has the DNA TGCAGTGCTTCCCGAGGGGGCGAGCAGTACTTC. It translates to CSASRGGEQYF.

This clonotype occurred many times. The chain is built from TRBV2 and TRBJ1-1; TRBD1 is a possible D gene (6 bases). The germline V and J ends were trimmed by 4 bases and 6 bases, with 12 bases remaining between them. The CDR3 spans 13 residues. Germline CDR1 is SNHLY and CDR2 is FYNNEI. The CDR3 protein is CASSGHREAEAFF. The CDR3 nucleotides are TGTGCCAGCAGTGGACACAGGGAGGCTGAAGCTTTCTTT.

This clonotype showed up many times. The chain has TRBV12-3 or TRBV12-4 and TRBJ1-5, with TRBD1 identical over 9 bases. V shed 6 bases and J 2 bases; nucleotides not matched to a gene: 5. The CDR3 contains 15 residues. This CDR3 reads CASSWGQGGNQPQHF. The DNA for the CDR3 is TGTGCCAGCAGCTGGGGACAGGGAGGCAATCAGCCCCAGCATTTT.

The chain recombines TRBV7-9 with TRBJ2-7, with 11 bases lining up with TRBD2. The J segment lost 3 bases and the V segment lost 3 bases, leaving 16 bases of the junction unmatched. Germline CDR1 is SEHNR and CDR2 is FQNEAQ (reference sequence). This CDR3 contains 19 residues. CDR3 nucleotides: TGTGCCAGCAGCTTGGCCCCCGGACTAGCGGGTCTCGGGTTCTACGAGCAGTACGTC. This encodes CASSLAPGLAGLGFYEQYV.

As to this clonotype: A much bigger clone sits one base away, suggesting this may be a read error. The genes are TRBV15 and TRBJ2-2; possibly TRBD2 for D (6 bases). CDR1 is LNHNV, CDR2 YYDKDF, per germline (reference sequence). V was cut by 0 bases and J by 12 bases, with 26 bases left in between. The CDR3 consists of 18 residues. The CDR3 loop reads CATSRDLPGEAAVVKLFF. The CDR3 DNA is TGTGCCACCAGCAGAGATCTCCCGGGGGAGGCTGCCGTGGTGAAGCTGTTTTTT.

The chain recombines TRBV24-1 with TRBJ1-2; 8 bases match TRBD1. Germline CDR1 is KGHDR and CDR2 is SFDVKD. The J segment lost 11 bases and the V segment lost 4 bases, leaving 14 bases of the junction unmatched. The CDR3 totals 15 residues. The chain's CDR3 is CATSERTGLGGRYTF. As DNA, the CDR3 is TGTGCCACCAGTGAGCGGACAGGGTTGGGCGGGAGATACACCTTC.

This sequence joins TRBV20-1 and TRBJ2-2; a possible D gene is TRBD1 (6 bases). V lost 5 bases to trimming and J lost 3 bases, with 10 bases between them. The CDR3 runs to 13 residues. Germline V CDR1 and CDR2: DFQATT, SNEGSKA (reference sequence). The CDR3 bases are TGCAGTGCTCCGGACAGTGACACCGGGGAGCTGTTTTTT. Translation gives CSAPDSDTGELFF.

This clonotype was observed a handful of times. V and J are TRBV20-1 and TRBJ1-4; 12 bases are a match to TRBD1. CDR1 DFQATT and CDR2 SNEGSKA come from the germline V gene (reference sequence). The V gene end was trimmed by 4 bases and the J gene end by 8 bases; junction bases not matched to a gene: 5. CDR3 length equals 14 residues. The chain's CDR3 is CSAKGQGAREKLFF. DNA of the CDR3: TGCAGTGCTAAGGGACAGGGGGCTAGAGAAAAACTGTTTTTT.

This chain connects TRBV6-5 to TRBJ2-7; the match to TRBD1 covers 8 bases. The germline gives CDR1 MNHEY, CDR2 SVGAGI. This CDR3 contains 13 residues. Trimming removed 4 bases from V and 5 bases from J; junction bases left unmatched: 4. CDR3 in DNA: TGTGCCAGCAGTTTCTTGACAGGGGACGAGCAGTACTTC. It is translated as CASSFLTGDEQYF.

This clonotype was found a few times. This rearrangement joins TRBV6-1 to TRBJ1-1; D is unresolved. Germline assignment: CDR1 MNHNS and CDR2 SASEGT. V was cut by 5 bases and J by 5 bases, with 15 bases left in between. This CDR3 has 14 amino acids. CDR3 in amino acids: CASSSNHRRTEAFF. CDR3 nucleotide sequence: TGTGCCAGCAGTTCCAATCACAGAAGAACTGAAGCTTTCTTT.

The V call is TRBV20-1, the J call TRBJ2-7, with TRBD1 matching over 7 bases. Germline CDR1 reads DFQATT; CDR2 reads SNEGSKA (reference sequence). J gave up 4 bases and V 5 bases, and 8 bases lay outside the gene matches. CDR3 length: 13 residues. The CDR3 is CSASGTEKYEQYF. In DNA, the CDR3 is TGCAGTGCTTCCGGGACAGAAAAGTACGAGCAGTACTTC.

V is TRBV25-1 and J is TRBJ2-7, with D perhaps matching TRBD1 or TRBD2 (5 bases each). Germline V gene sequence: CDR1 MGHDK, CDR2 SYGVNS. This CDR3 spans 14 amino acids. V lost 7 bases to trimming and J lost 2 bases, with 15 bases between them. CDR3 sequence (DNA): TGTGCCAGCAACCCCGGGACGGTAACCTACGAGCAGTACTTC. Protein product: CASNPGTVTYEQYF.

This clonotype showed up just a few times. The chain has TRBV6-1 and TRBJ1-4; D not resolved. The CDR3 consists of 15 residues. Deletions cut 6 bases from V and 12 bases from J, with 23 bases between. The germline V gene has CDR1 MNHNS and CDR2 SASEGT. CDR3 nucleotide sequence: TGTGCCAGCAGCGCGAACCGGGATTTTGGCGAAGAACTGTTTTTT. Amino acid sequence: CASSANRDFGEELFF.

Note on this clonotype: This may stem from a read error, because a much larger clone lies one nucleotide away. The chain combines TRBV20-1 with TRBJ2-7, with D maybe TRBD2 (5 bases). Germline V gives CDR1 DFQATT, CDR2 SNEGSKA (reference sequence). CDR3 length: 13 amino acids. As DNA, the CDR3 is TGCAGTGCTAGGTCCATCGGACTCTACGAGCGGTACTTC. It codes for CSARSIGLYERYF.